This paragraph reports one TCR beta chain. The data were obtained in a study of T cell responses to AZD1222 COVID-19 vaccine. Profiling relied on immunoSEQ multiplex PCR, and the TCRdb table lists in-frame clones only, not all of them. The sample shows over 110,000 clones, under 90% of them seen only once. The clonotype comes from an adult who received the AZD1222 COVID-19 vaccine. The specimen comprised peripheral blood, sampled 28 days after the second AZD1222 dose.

DNA of the CDR3: TGCGCCAGCAGCAGCACAGATACGCAGTATTTT. Its translation is CASSSTDTQYF. The chain uses TRBV5-1 and TRBJ2-3; no definite D call. The CDR3 runs 11 residues. V was pared by 4 bases and J by 0 bases, with 0 bases between. Germline V gene sequence: CDR1 SGHRS, CDR2 YFSETQ.